A selection of T cell receptor beta chains follows, all from one sample in a study of blood T cell repertoires in COVID-19. Clones were read by immunoSEQ multiplex PCR, and TCRdb kept only the in-frame ones, dropping some. The table has 70,000 or so clones, 80% seen once. The sequenced sample was peripheral blood. The receptors were gathered from a human donor in a cohort sampled during active COVID-19. The CDR3 runs from the conserved cysteine through the conserved F or W. The D gene is left open where the match is weak. A row's size may be missing; if present it is once, few, many or a size class.

clone_size	d_call	j_call	v_call	cdr3_nt	cdr3_aa
NA	NA	TRBJ1-1	TRBV19	TGTGCCAGTATGGGCAGGGATCGGTTTTTGAGCACTGAAGCTTTCTTT	CASMGRDRFLSTEAFF
NA	TRBD1	TRBJ2-7	TRBV30	TGTGCCTGGAGTGGGGGACAGGGTCTGTGGGAGCAGTACTTC	CAWSGGQGLWEQYF
NA	NA	TRBJ2-7	TRBV14	TGTGCCAGCAGCCCGTTACAGGGCTCGTACGAGCAGTACTTC	CASSPLQGSYEQYF
NA	NA	TRBJ1-4	TRBV5-6	TGTGCCAGCAGCCAACAGGGAAGAGGTGAAAAACTGTTTTTT	CASSQQGRGEKLFF
NA	TRBD1	TRBJ1-5	TRBV27	TGTGCCAGCAGCGAACCGGGACAGGGGGGGAGGTTCGGCAATCAGCCCCAGCATTTT	CASSEPGQGGRFGNQPQHF
NA	NA	TRBJ1-1	TRBV4-3	TGCGCCAGCAGCCAAGAGGGGAGAGTAGGAGAAGCTTTCTTT	CASSQEGRVGEAFF
NA	NA	TRBJ2-1	TRBV14	TGTGCCAGCAGCCGAGTGTCCGAGCTAGGTCAGTTCTTC	CASSRVSELGQFF
NA	NA	TRBJ2-1	TRBV5-5	TGTGCCAGCAGCTTGGAGGGGCTCGAGCAGTTCTTC	CASSLEGLEQFF
few	TRBD2	TRBJ2-7	TRBV11-2	TGTGCCAGCAGCCTTGTGCGGGAGCGTAGGTACTTC	CASSLVRERRYF
NA	TRBD1	TRBJ1-2	TRBV19	TGTGCCAGTACTGGACAGGGGCGACCTAACTATGGCTACACCTTC	CASTGQGRPNYGYTF
NA	TRBD1	TRBJ2-7	TRBV19	TGTGCCAGTAGTAACAGGGGGTCGAACGAGCAGTACTTC	CASSNRGSNEQYF
NA	NA	TRBJ1-2	TRBV30	TGTGCCTGGAGTTCCCGACAAGGGGATGGCTACACCTTC	CAWSSRQGDGYTF
NA	NA	TRBJ2-3	TRBV3-1/TRBV3-2	TGTGCCAGCAGCCACGTGGCGGGCGGCACAGATACGCAGTATTTT	CASSHVAGGTDTQYF
NA	NA	TRBJ1-6	TRBV6-5	TGTGCCAGCAGGCTCCGGGACATCCATAATTCACCCCTCCACTTT	CASRLRDIHNSPLHF
NA	TRBD1	TRBJ2-7	TRBV28	TGTGCCAGCACGACGCAGGGGGCTTTCGAGCAGTACTTC	CASTTQGAFEQYF
NA	NA	TRBJ1-2	TRBV28	TGTGCCAGCAGACGGGGATCAAACTATGGCTACACCTTC	CASRRGSNYGYTF
once	TRBD2	TRBJ2-5	TRBV3-1/TRBV3-2	TGTGCCAGCAGTCGGCTAGCGGGAGAGGCTGAGACCCAGTACTTC	CASSRLAGEAETQYF
NA	NA	TRBJ2-7	TRBV6-2/TRBV6-3	TGTGCCAGCAGTTACCCCCTCCAGGGAAATCCCTACGAGCAGTACTTC	CASSYPLQGNPYEQYF
once	NA	TRBJ2-3	TRBV4-1	TGCGCCAGCAGCCAAGACCCTACCGGGGCAGATACGCAGTATTTT	CASSQDPTGADTQYF
few	TRBD2	TRBJ2-1	TRBV2	TGTGCCAGCAGCGGTCCAGCGGGAAAATCAAAGTACTACAATGAGCAGTTCTTC	CASSGPAGKSKYYNEQFF
once	TRBD1	TRBJ2-7	TRBV28	TGTGCCAGCAGTTTTGGACAGGGGCCCTACGAGCAGTACTTC	CASSFGQGPYEQYF
few	NA	TRBJ1-5	TRBV6-6	TGTGCCAGCAGTTACTCAGGGGGTGGTCAGCCCCAGCATTTT	CASSYSGGGQPQHF
NA	NA	TRBJ2-7	TRBV5-1	TGCGCCAGCAGCCCCGGAGGGGGGACAGCCTACGAGCAGTACTTC	CASSPGGGTAYEQYF
NA	NA	TRBJ2-7	TRBV27	TGTGCCAGCAGTTTGGCAGGGGACCCCACCTACGAGCAGTACTTC	CASSLAGDPTYEQYF
NA	NA	TRBJ2-6	TRBV2	TGTGCCAGCAGTGGAGGTTCGAGCTCTGGGGCCAACGTCCTGACTTTC	CASSGGSSSGANVLTF
NA	NA	TRBJ2-7	TRBV6-5	TGTGCCAGCAGTTACTCCCAGGGGCTGGGCTCTCGGGAGCAGTACTTC	CASSYSQGLGSREQYF
NA	TRBD1	TRBJ1-2	TRBV6-5	TGTGCCAGCAGTTCGACAGGGGAATATAACTATGGCTACACCTTC	CASSSTGEYNYGYTF
NA	TRBD1	TRBJ2-6	TRBV9	TGTGCCAGCAGCTTGACAGGGGACCACTCTGGGGCCAACGTCCTGACTTTC	CASSLTGDHSGANVLTF
NA	TRBD1	TRBJ2-6	TRBV7-9	TGTGCCAGCAGCCTGATGACAGGGCTTTCCAACGTCCTGACTTTC	CASSLMTGLSNVLTF
NA	TRBD1	TRBJ2-5	TRBV6-6	TGTGCCAGCAGTGAGGAGACAGGGTCACTTAACTTC	CASSEETGSLNF
NA	TRBD2	TRBJ2-2	TRBV19	TGTGCCAGTACCGAGACTAGCGGAGCCACCGGGGAGCTGTTTTTT	CASTETSGATGELFF
NA	TRBD1	TRBJ1-4	TRBV28	TGTGCCAGCAGTTTCCAGGGGGTTGGGGAAAAACTGTTTTTT	CASSFQGVGEKLFF
NA	NA	TRBJ2-1	TRBV9	TGTGCCAGCAGCGTAGCTGGGCGGGGGCCCTGGGGGAATGAGCAGTTCTTC	CASSVAGRGPWGNEQFF
NA	NA	TRBJ1-3	TRBV27	TGTGCCAGCAGCCGGGAACCTAGAGGAAACACCATATATTTT	CASSREPRGNTIYF
once	TRBD1	TRBJ1-5	TRBV28	TGTGCCAGCAGTGGGACAGCCAGGGGTCAGCCCCAGCATTTT	CASSGTARGQPQHF
NA	NA	TRBJ2-3	TRBV7-8	TGTGCCAGCAGCTTAGTTTCTACTGAAGATACGCAGTATTTT	CASSLVSTEDTQYF
NA	NA	TRBJ1-3	TRBV2	TGTGCCAGCAGTGAGGGCAGGGTCCGAAACACCATATATTTT	CASSEGRVRNTIYF
NA	NA	TRBJ1-2	TRBV5-5	TGTGCCAGCAGCTTACCCGGAGGGATCGGATATGGCTACACCTTC	CASSLPGGIGYGYTF
NA	NA	TRBJ1-3	TRBV12-5	TGTGCTAGTGGTTTGGACGGGGAGGCCTCTGGAAACACCATATATTTT	CASGLDGEASGNTIYF
few	NA	TRBJ1-6	TRBV4-3	TGCGCCAGCAGCCAAGAGGAGGGAAGGGGCTCACCCCTCCACTTT	CASSQEEGRGSPLHF
few	TRBD2	TRBJ2-1	TRBV7-2	TGTGCCAGCAGCTTAGCCTGGAGCGGGAGCAATGAGCAGTTCTTC	CASSLAWSGSNEQFF
NA	NA	TRBJ2-2	TRBV7-2	TGTGCCAGCAGCTTAGCGCGCTCGGGCGGGGAGCTGTTTTTT	CASSLARSGGELFF
NA	NA	TRBJ2-7	TRBV6-2/TRBV6-3	TGTGCCAGCAGTCTCCTAGGGGTCCCCACCGAGCAGTACTTC	CASSLLGVPTEQYF
NA	NA	TRBJ2-7	TRBV4-1	TGCGCCAGCAGCCAAGTCCGGGGTTACGAGCAGTACTTC	CASSQVRGYEQYF
NA	TRBD1	TRBJ2-7	TRBV11-1	TGTGCCAGCAGCTTAGCCGGGGGACAGGGGACGAACGAGCAGTACTTC	CASSLAGGQGTNEQYF
NA	TRBD1	TRBJ1-1	TRBV18	TGTGCCAGCTCCCCCCAGGGGGCGGGGAACACTGAAGCTTTCTTT	CASSPQGAGNTEAFF
NA	NA	TRBJ1-5	TRBV5-8	TGTGCCAGCCGCACTGAGGCCAGGGCTAGCAATCAGCCCCAGCATTTT	CASRTEARASNQPQHF
few	TRBD1	TRBJ1-1	TRBV6-2/TRBV6-3	TGTGCCAGCAGTTACATGGGACAGTCCGAAGCTTTCTTT	CASSYMGQSEAFF
few	NA	TRBJ2-3	TRBV19	TGTGCCTGCCGAGCAACTAGCACAGATACGCAGTATTTT	CACRATSTDTQYF
once	NA	TRBJ2-2	TRBV18	TGTGCCAGCTCACTAAAGGCGGGGTCGGCCGGGGAGCTGTTTTTT	CASSLKAGSAGELFF
NA	TRBD1	TRBJ2-7	TRBV5-1	TGCGCCAGCAGCTTGGGGAACAGGGGCGGCGAGCAGTACTTC	CASSLGNRGGEQYF
NA	TRBD2	TRBJ2-2	TRBV19	TGTGCCAGTAATTTAGCGGGGAACACCGGGGAGCTGTTTTTT	CASNLAGNTGELFF
NA	TRBD1	TRBJ1-6	TRBV25-1	TGTGCCAGCAGTGGGCAGGGGGATAATTCACCCCTCCACTTT	CASSGQGDNSPLHF
NA	NA	TRBJ1-2	TRBV12-3/TRBV12-4	TGTGCCAGCAGTCCCCGACACGAGAGTGGCTACACCTTC	CASSPRHESGYTF
NA	TRBD2	TRBJ2-5	TRBV7-8	TGTGCCAGCAGTATTGGGTTTAGCGGGTTTGGGGAGACCCAGTACTTC	CASSIGFSGFGETQYF
few	NA	TRBJ1-1	TRBV5-6	TGTGCCAGCAGCGACCCGGGGGCTGAAGCTTTCTTT	CASSDPGAEAFF
NA	NA	TRBJ1-5	TRBV27	TGTGCCAGCAGTTTACTAGGTCAGCCCCAGCATTTT	CASSLLGQPQHF